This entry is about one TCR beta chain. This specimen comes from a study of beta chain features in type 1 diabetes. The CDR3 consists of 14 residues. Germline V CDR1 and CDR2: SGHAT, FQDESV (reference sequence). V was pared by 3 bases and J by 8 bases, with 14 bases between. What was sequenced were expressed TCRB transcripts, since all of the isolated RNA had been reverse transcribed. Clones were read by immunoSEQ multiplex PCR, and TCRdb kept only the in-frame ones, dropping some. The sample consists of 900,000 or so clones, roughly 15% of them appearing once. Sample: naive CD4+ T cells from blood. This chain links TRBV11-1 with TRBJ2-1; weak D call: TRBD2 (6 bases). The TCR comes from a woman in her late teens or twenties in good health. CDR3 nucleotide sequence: TGTGCCAGCAGCTTGACCCTAGCGAGCGATGAGCAGTTCTTC. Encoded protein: CASSLTLASDEQFF.